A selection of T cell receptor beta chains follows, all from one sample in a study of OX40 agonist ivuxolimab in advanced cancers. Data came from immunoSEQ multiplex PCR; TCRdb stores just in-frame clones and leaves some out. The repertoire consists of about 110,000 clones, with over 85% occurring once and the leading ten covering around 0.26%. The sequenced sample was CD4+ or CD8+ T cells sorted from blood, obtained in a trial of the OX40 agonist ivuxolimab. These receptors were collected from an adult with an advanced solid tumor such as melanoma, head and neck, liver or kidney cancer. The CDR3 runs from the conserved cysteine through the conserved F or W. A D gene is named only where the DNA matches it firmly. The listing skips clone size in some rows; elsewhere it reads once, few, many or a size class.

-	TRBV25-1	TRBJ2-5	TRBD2	CASSAGVAGEGETQYF	TGTGCCAGCAGTGCCGGGGTAGCGGGAGAGGGGGAGACCCAGTACTTC
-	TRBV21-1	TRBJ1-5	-	CASSKVAGGGGFFGSNQPQHF	TGTGCCAGCAGCAAAGTGGCTGGAGGGGGCGGATTCTTCGGCAGCAATCAGCCCCAGCATTTT
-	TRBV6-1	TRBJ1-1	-	CASSEGRNTEAFF	TGTGCCAGCAGTGAAGGCAGGAACACTGAAGCTTTCTTT
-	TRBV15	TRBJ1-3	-	CATSRDNLSQRRNTIYF	TGTGCCACCAGCAGAGATAACTTGAGCCAGAGGCGAAACACCATATATTTT
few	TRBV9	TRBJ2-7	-	CASSPRVAETYEQYF	TGTGCCAGCAGCCCGCGGGTAGCGGAGACCTACGAGCAGTACTTC
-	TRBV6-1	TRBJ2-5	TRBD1	CASSARQGIRETQYF	TGTGCCAGCAGTGCTAGACAGGGGATACGGGAGACCCAGTACTTC
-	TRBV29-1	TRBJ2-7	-	CSVEGTEYEQYF	TGCAGCGTTGAGGGGACTGAGTACGAGCAGTACTTC
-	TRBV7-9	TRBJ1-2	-	CASSAGQANYGYTF	TGTGCCAGCAGCGCGGGGCAGGCAAACTATGGCTACACCTTC
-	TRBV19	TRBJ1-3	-	CASSTNSGNTIYF	TGTGCCAGTAGTACCAATTCTGGAAACACCATATATTTT
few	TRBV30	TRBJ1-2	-	CAFRAGTYRMGYTF	TGTGCCTTTCGAGCCGGGACCTACAGAATGGGCTACACCTTC